This T cell receptor beta chain was identified in a study of STAT5B mutations in CD4+ large granular lymphocyte leukemia. Healthy controls were blood donor buffy coats. Only in-frame clones appear in the TCRdb table, and some are missing; sequencing was by immunoSEQ multiplex PCR. The sample shows roughly 29,000 clones, about 69% of them seen only once. Looked up from germline, CDR1 is SGHKS and CDR2 is YYEKEE (reference sequence). The CDR3 contains 14 residues. The V and J ends lost 3 bases and 3 bases, in that order; junction bases with no gene match: 2. The clonotype was recovered from a human donor in good health. V and J are TRBV5-5 and TRBJ1-2; 10 bases are a match to TRBD1. The specimen was CD4+ T cells from blood buffy coats. The CDR3 is CASSWGTGDYGYTF. The DNA of the CDR3 is TGTGCCAGCAGCTGGGGGACAGGGGACTATGGCTACACCTTC.